This TCR beta chain is from a study of cytomegalovirus exposure and HLA in healthy donors. Whole-study context: Out of 170 million or so T cells, an earlier analysis found around 120 million unique TCR beta sequences in total.

Germline V gene lookup returns CDR1 SQVTM and CDR2 ANQGSEA. This CDR3 contains 14 residues. The V end lost 3 bases, the J end lost 9 bases, and 18 bases lay between the germline ends. A remark on this clone: Its antigen is unknown.

Both 60 Vbeta primers and 13 Jbeta primers went into the PCR. Produced via immunoSEQ multiplex PCR; TCRdb's table is partial and in-frame only. The table records about 99,000 clones, around 80% of them present only once. Overall study findings and caveats: TCR beta V segments were, for the most part, productive about 87% or about 30% of the time in an earlier analysis. The authors enumerated over 150 TCR beta chains as linked to cytomegalovirus.

Sequenced: PBMCs. The rearrangement links TRBV29-1 to TRBJ2-1, with D possibly matching TRBD2 (7 bases). The sequence derives from a woman in her 40s in good health and CMV-seronegative. In DNA form, the CDR3 reads TGCAGCGTTGATAATACGGGGGGCACAGTTGAGCAGTTCTTC. This codes for CSVDNTGGTVEQFF.